This paragraph covers one T cell receptor beta chain sequence. The target antigen is unknown. The ends were cut back, 4 bases at V and 4 bases at J, with 29 bases in the middle. CDR3 size: 20 residues. Germline V CDR1 and CDR2: MNHEY, SVGAGI. Time point: persistent/refractory GD, antithyroid drugs over 5 years with positive TRAb. The TCR library used RNA extracted from PBMCs. Each of the patients was recruited from an endocrinology department situated in Xi'an, China. Arm-PCR with iRepertoire HTBI primers amplified the CDR3 regions for these TCR beta libraries. TCRdb processed the multiplex PCR reads anew with MiXCR; each CDR3 protein has one entry. There are a few hundred thousand distinct CDR3 sequences in the sample; around 20% occur only once, and around 24% lies in the top ten. The data are from a study of regulatory T cells in long-lasting Graves disease. Study-level findings and limits: The persistent group shared 2,741 public clonotypes, more than the approximately 1,000 shared by new patients. Newly diagnosed Graves' patients exceeded persistent ones in TCR diversity. Persistent disease showed a preference for TRBV28, TRBJ1-2 and TRBJ2-5.

The receptor was isolated from a female donor with Graves disease. This sample comprised peripheral blood mononuclear cells (PBMCs), obtained when the disease was refractory, from a patient treated with antithyroid drugs. The chain uses TRBV6-5 and TRBJ2-1, with D maybe TRBD2 (5 bases). The CDR3 sequence is CASSCIIRTFNANTYNEQFF. CDR3 DNA: TGTGCCAGCAGTTGCATTATCCGGACTTTTAACGCCAACACTTACAATGAGCAGTTCTTC.